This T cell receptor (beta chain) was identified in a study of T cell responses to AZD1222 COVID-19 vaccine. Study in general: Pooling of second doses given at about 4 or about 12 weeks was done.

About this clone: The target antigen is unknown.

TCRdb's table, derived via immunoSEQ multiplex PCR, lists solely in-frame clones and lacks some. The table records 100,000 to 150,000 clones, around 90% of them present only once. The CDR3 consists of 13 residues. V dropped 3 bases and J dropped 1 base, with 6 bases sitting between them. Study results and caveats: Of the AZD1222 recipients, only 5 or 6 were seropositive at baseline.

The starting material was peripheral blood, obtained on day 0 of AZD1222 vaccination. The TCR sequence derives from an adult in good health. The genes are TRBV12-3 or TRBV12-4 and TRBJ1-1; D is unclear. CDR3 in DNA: TGTGCCAGCAGTTTTACGGGGAACACTGAAGCTTTCTTT. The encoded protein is CASSFTGNTEAFF.